This T cell receptor beta chain was identified during a study of cytomegalovirus exposure and HLA in healthy donors. Study-level information: Unique TCR beta sequences numbering some 120 million came from some 200 million T cells in an earlier analysis.

General observations from the study: Follow-up analysis seemed to connect common viral pathogens with several of the most significant clusters identified. Earlier results showed most TCR beta V segments being productive about 87% or about 30% of the time.

Details on this clone: No antigen is known for it.

Trimming pared 3 bases from V and 0 bases from J, leaving 3 bases between. The CDR3 sequence is 13 residues long. CDR1 is KGHSH and CDR2 is LQKENI in the germline V gene. It was with 60 Vbeta and 13 Jbeta primers that the PCR ran. Clones were read by immunoSEQ multiplex PCR, and TCRdb kept only the in-frame ones, dropping some. Recorded here are around 36,000 clones; the top ten clones represent about 3%. The chain joins TRBV18 to TRBJ2-1; no firm D call. Material: PBMCs. The receptor was isolated from a woman in her twenties or thirties in good health and CMV-seropositive. This CDR3 is CASSPRSYNEQFF. DNA of the CDR3: TGTGCCAGCTCACCCCGCTCCTACAATGAGCAGTTCTTC.